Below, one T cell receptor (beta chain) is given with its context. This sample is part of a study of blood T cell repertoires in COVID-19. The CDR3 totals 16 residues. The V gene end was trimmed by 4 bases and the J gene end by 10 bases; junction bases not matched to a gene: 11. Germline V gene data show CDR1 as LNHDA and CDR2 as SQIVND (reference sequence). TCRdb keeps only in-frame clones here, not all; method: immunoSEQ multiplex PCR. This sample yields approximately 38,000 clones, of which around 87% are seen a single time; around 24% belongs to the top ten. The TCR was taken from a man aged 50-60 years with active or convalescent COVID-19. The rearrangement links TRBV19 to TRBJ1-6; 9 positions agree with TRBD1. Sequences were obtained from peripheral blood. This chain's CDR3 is CASSTGDRVVGSPLHF. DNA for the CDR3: TGTGCCAGTAGTACCGGGGACAGGGTGGTTGGATCACCCCTCCACTTT.